This T cell receptor beta chain came from a study of cytomegalovirus exposure and HLA in healthy donors. Study observations and caveats: Among the sequence variants, a highly shared cluster was likely an artifact of sequencing.

Researchers ran the PCR with 60 Vbeta and 13 Jbeta primers. Clones were sequenced by immunoSEQ multiplex PCR, and TCRdb holds only the in-frame ones, with some missing. The sample lists about 180,000 clones; over 60% were seen once. Concerning this clone: Its specificity is unknown.

This receptor was taken from a man aged 18 to 30 in good health and CMV-seronegative. Source material: PBMCs.

CDR3 sequence: CASSWDRVSVTEAFF. Written as DNA, the CDR3 is TGCGCCAGCAGCTGGGACAGGGTTTCAGTCACTGAAGCTTTCTTT. The chain links TRBV5-1 to TRBJ1-1; 9 bases match TRBD1. V was pared by 3 bases and J by 4 bases, with 7 bases of the junction left unmatched. The CDR3 loop spans 15 amino acids. Germline V gives CDR1 SGHRS, CDR2 YFSETQ.